The 30 T cell receptor beta chains presented below share a single source sample, sequenced in a study of radiotherapy plus CTLA-4 blockade in lung cancer. Using immunoSEQ multiplex PCR, the repertoire was profiled, and TCRdb retains in-frame clones only, with some absent. Of roughly 50,000 clones in the sample, around nine tenths were seen once. The source material was peripheral blood, sampled from a patient treated with radiotherapy plus ipilimumab. The origin of the receptors is a human donor with non-small cell lung cancer whose response to radiotherapy plus ipilimumab could not be evaluated.

The V gene is TRBV5-1, the J gene TRBJ2-6; D is uncertain. Germline values: CDR1 SGHRS, CDR2 YFSETQ. The CDR3 runs to 16 residues. The germline V and J ends were trimmed by 4 bases and 1 base, with 12 bases remaining between them. The CDR3 spells CASSPPGKSGANVLTF. The CDR3 DNA follows: TGCGCCAGCAGCCCGCCAGGAAAATCTGGGGCCAACGTCCTGACTTTC.

The chain employs TRBV7-8 and TRBJ2-2, with 7 nucleotides matching TRBD2. Trimming took 3 bases from V and 5 from J; bases not matched to a gene: 3. Germline CDR1 and CDR2: SGHVS and FQNEAQ. The CDR3 has 14 residues. The CDR3 bases are TGTGCCAGCAGCTTCAAAGCGGGAACCGGGGAGCTGTTTTTT. Amino acid sequence: CASSFKAGTGELFF.

The chain joins TRBV18 to TRBJ2-5, with D possibly TRBD2 on 5 matching bases. CDR1 and CDR2 from the germline V gene are KGHSH and LQKENI. V was trimmed by 6 bases and J by 2 bases, leaving 22 bases between them. This CDR3 region has 17 residues. The CDR3 reads CASSRELNLRGQETQYF. Here the CDR3 DNA reads TGTGCCAGCTCCCGAGAACTGAACCTCCGCGGGCAAGAGACCCAGTACTTC. The complete variable domain, with remaining parts taken from reference TRBV18 and TRBJ2-5, reads NAGVMQNPRHLVRRRGQEARLRCSPMKGHSHVYWYRQLPEEGLKFMVYLQKENIIDESGMPKERFSAEFPKEGPSILRIQQVVRGDSAAYFCASSRELNLRGQETQYFGPGTRLLVL.

This chain links TRBV5-1 with TRBJ2-1, with 12 bases that match TRBD2. Germline CDR1 and CDR2: SGHRS and YFSETQ. With 0 bases clipped from V and 14 bases from J, the junction kept 12 bases outside the gene matches. The CDR3 sequence is 16 residues long. The DNA for the CDR3 is TGCGCCAGCAGCTTGGTCATTTCTAGCGGGGGGGCGAGGAAGTTCTTC. The encoded protein is CASSLVISSGGARKFF.

The chain couples TRBV15 to TRBJ2-7; 7 bases agree with TRBD2. Germline CDR1 LNHNV, CDR2 YYDKDF (reference sequence). This CDR3 has 12 amino acids. Trimming took 3 bases from V and 12 from J; bases not matched to a gene: 8. This CDR3 is CATSRGGASMYF. CDR3 in DNA: TGTGCCACCAGCAGGGGAGGGGCTAGCATGTACTTC.

The chain is built from TRBV9 and TRBJ1-6, with TRBD1 as a possible D gene (6 bases). CDR3 length: 14 amino acids. Trimming removed 9 bases from V and 7 bases from J, with 17 bases in between. Germline V CDR1 and CDR2: SGDLS, YYNGEE. The CDR3 DNA is TGTGCCACCCGGGGGGACAACCTAAATTCACCCCTCCACTTT. Its translation is CATRGDNLNSPLHF.

Only one count was recorded for this clone. The chain combines TRBV9 with TRBJ1-2; tentatively, D is TRBD1 (5 bases). This CDR3 has 16 residues. The V end lost 3 bases, the J end lost 7 bases, and 22 bases lay between the germline ends. Germline-derived CDR1 and CDR2 are SGDLS and YYNGEE. The CDR3 sequence is CASSAGVGSRRGGYTF. The CDR3 DNA reads as TGTGCCAGCAGCGCGGGGGTGGGCTCTCGGAGGGGTGGCTACACCTTC.

The rearrangement links TRBV14 to TRBJ1-2; no firm D call. Germline CDR1 and CDR2: SGHDN and FVKESK. Trimming left V 7 bases short and J 7 bases short, with 16 bases between. The length of the CDR3 is 13 residues. Written as DNA, the CDR3 is TGTGCCAGCACCGTGGGAGGATCAAGTGGCTACACCTTC. It yields the protein CASTVGGSSGYTF.

The chain employs TRBV5-1 and TRBJ2-5; maybe TRBD1 (6 bases). CDR1 and CDR2 from the germline V gene are SGHRS and YFSETQ. V dropped 1 base and J dropped 1 base, with 14 bases sitting between them. The length of the CDR3 is 16 residues. The CDR3 loop reads CASSLLQGRGQETQYF. The CDR3 DNA reads as TGCGCCAGCAGCTTGCTACAGGGAAGGGGCCAAGAGACCCAGTACTTC.

The rearrangement links TRBV9 to TRBJ1-3, with D unclear. V dropped 0 bases and J dropped 0 bases, with 4 bases sitting between them. This CDR3 contains 14 residues. Germline CDR1 SGDLS, CDR2 YYNGEE. The CDR3 sequence is CASSVDSSGNTIYF. Written as DNA, the CDR3 is TGTGCCAGCAGCGTAGACTCCTCTGGAAACACCATATATTTT.

This clone was observed a handful of times. The V and J genes are TRBV5-6 and TRBJ1-2, with no clear D. The V end was cut by 0 bases, the J end by 5 bases, with 17 bases between. CDR1 and CDR2 from the germline V gene are SGHDT and YYEEEE. The CDR3 runs 16 residues. Written as DNA, the CDR3 is TGTGCCAGCAGCTTGGATTCGACGGAGAGTTTGTATGGCTACACCTTC. Its protein product is CASSLDSTESLYGYTF.

This clone occurred once. The genes are TRBV5-4 and TRBJ2-5, with 8 bases identical to TRBD2. Germline lookup yields CDR1 SGHNT and CDR2 YYREEE (reference sequence). Trimming at V came to 0 bases and at J to 4 bases, leaving 5 bases not matched to a gene. This CDR3 comprises 15 residues. The CDR3 here is CASSLGSGVGETQYF. As DNA, the CDR3 is TGTGCCAGCAGCTTGGGTAGCGGGGTAGGAGAGACCCAGTACTTC.

J is TRBJ1-2 and V is TRBV29-1; 7 bases map to TRBD1. This CDR3 is 14 amino acids long. The V segment lost 0 bases and the J segment 4 bases; nucleotides outside the gene matches: 5. CDR1 and CDR2 from the germline V gene are SQVTM and ANQGSEA. For the CDR3, the DNA is TGCAGCGTTGAAGAGGCAGGGGGAGGCTATGGCTACACCTTC. It specifies CSVEEAGGGYGYTF.

The chain has TRBV5-4 and TRBJ1-2; D remains unclear. Germline CDR1 is SGHNT and CDR2 is YYREEE (reference sequence). The CDR3 is made up of 14 amino acids. Trimming took 7 bases from V and 2 from J, leaving 15 bases between them. In nucleotides, the CDR3 is TGTGCCAGCGGCCCGTCGTCCGGGAACTATGGCTACACCTTC. Protein: CASGPSSGNYGYTF.

This CDR3 reads CASSVTSGPYEQYF. The CDR3, as DNA: TGTGCCAGCAGTGTTACTAGCGGTCCCTACGAGCAGTACTTC. The chain links TRBV6-1 to TRBJ2-7; the match to TRBD2 covers 8 bases. Germline V gene data show CDR1 as MNHNS and CDR2 as SASEGT. The CDR3 contains 14 residues. Losses at the gene ends were 4 bases for V and 2 bases for J; bases not matched to a gene: 4.

The chain carries TRBV11-2 and TRBJ1-1, with a possible D match to TRBD1 (6 bases). From germline, CDR1 is SGHAT and CDR2 FQNNGV. This CDR3 has 15 amino acids. The V end was cut by 1 base, the J end by 3 bases, with 12 bases between. The CDR3 DNA reads as TGTGCCAGCAGCTTAGGGTACAGGGCAGACACTGAAGCTTTCTTT. It yields the protein CASSLGYRADTEAFF.

V gene TRBV5-1 combines with J gene TRBJ2-1; weak D call: TRBD2 (6 bases). The CDR3 sequence is 16 residues long. V lost 3 bases, J lost 1 base, and 14 bases lay in between. The germline V gene has CDR1 SGHRS and CDR2 YFSETQ. CDR3: CASSWELRGSYNEQFF. The CDR3 region has the DNA TGCGCCAGCAGCTGGGAGTTACGGGGGTCCTACAATGAGCAGTTCTTC. Complete variable domain (other parts from reference TRBV5-1 and TRBJ2-1): KAGVTQTPRYLIKTRGQQVTLSCSPISGHRSVSWYQQTPGQGLQFLFEYFSETQRNKGNFPGRFSGRQFSNSRSEMNVSTLELGDSALYLCASSWELRGSYNEQFFGPGTRLTVL.

The sample holds one count of this clone. CDR3 nucleotide sequence: TGTGCCAGCAGCTCGATGGGACTAGCGGGAACAGATACGCAGTATTTT. Protein product: CASSSMGLAGTDTQYF. J is TRBJ2-3 and V is TRBV7-2; TRBD2 matches at 13 bases. Germline V CDR1 and CDR2: SGHTA, FQGNSA. The CDR3 contains 16 residues. The ends lost 4 bases at V and 3 bases at J; junction bases unmatched: 4.

In this sample, this clone turned up once. This chain links TRBV5-1 with TRBJ1-2; no definite D call. Germline CDR1 SGHRS, CDR2 YFSETQ. V was cut by 4 bases and J by 4 bases, with 11 bases left in between. The CDR3 runs to 13 residues. For the CDR3, the DNA is TGCGCCAGCAGCGAGCTACGCGGCTATGGCTACACCTTC. Translation gives CASSELRGYGYTF.

In its sample, this clone was seen once. J is TRBJ2-1 and V is TRBV10-2, with TRBD1 as a possible D gene (6 bases). This CDR3 is 16 amino acids long. Trimming removed 6 bases at V and 10 bases at J, with 25 bases between. Per germline, CDR1 WSHSY and CDR2 SAAADI. The chain's CDR3 is CASSPSRGPSLTEQFF. The CDR3 DNA reads as TGCGCCAGCAGCCCCAGCAGGGGCCCCTCCCTCACGGAGCAGTTCTTC.

This clone turned up a few times. The chain joins TRBV29-1 to TRBJ1-1, with TRBD1 identical over 8 bases. Germline V gives CDR1 SQVTM, CDR2 ANQGSEA. The CDR3 runs 12 residues. The junction had 2 bases not matched to a gene; V was cut back by 7 bases and J by 1 base. CDR3 sequence: CSAGTGNTEAFF. Here the CDR3 DNA reads TGCAGCGCCGGGACAGGGAACACTGAAGCTTTCTTT.

V and J are TRBV5-1 and TRBJ2-1, with 8 bases aligning to TRBD2. There are 14 residues in the CDR3. Losses at the gene ends were 0 bases for V and 9 bases for J; bases not matched to a gene: 5. Germline-derived CDR1 and CDR2 are SGHRS and YFSETQ. The CDR3 DNA follows: TGCGCCAGCAGCTTGGTCGGGGGGGCCGGTGAGCAGTTCTTC. Encoded protein: CASSLVGGAGEQFF.

The chain is built from TRBV27 and TRBJ2-3, with 8 bases identical to TRBD1. Germline assignment: CDR1 MNHEY and CDR2 SMNVEV (reference sequence). CDR3 length equals 13 residues. After removal of 6 bases from V and 1 base from J, the junction contained 0 bases not matched to a gene. DNA of the CDR3: TGTGCCAGCAGGACAGGGGGCACAGATACGCAGTATTTT. It yields the protein CASRTGGTDTQYF.

This sequence joins TRBV7-2 and TRBJ2-3, with D unclear. V gave up 1 base and J gave up 9 bases, with 8 bases separating them. Germline lookup yields CDR1 SGHTA and CDR2 FQGNSA. This CDR3 has 12 amino acids. The CDR3 region has the DNA TGTGCCAGCAGCTTAGAGGTGGGCACGCAGTATTTT. Translation: CASSLEVGTQYF.

The V and J genes are TRBV28 and TRBJ1-4, with 7 bases identical to TRBD1. V trimming: 6 bases; J trimming: 4 bases; junction bases outside the gene matches: 5. The CDR3 loop spans 14 amino acids. Germline lookup yields CDR1 MDHEN and CDR2 SYDVKM. The CDR3 reads CASSLGQSNEKLFF. The CDR3 DNA reads TGTGCCAGCAGCTTGGGACAGAGTAATGAAAAACTGTTTTTT. The complete variable domain, with remaining parts taken from reference TRBV28 and TRBJ1-4, reads DVKVTQSSRYLVKRTGEKVFLECVQDMDHENMFWYRQDPGLGLRLIYFSYDVKMKEKGDIPEGYSVSREKKERFSLILESASTNQTSMYLCASSLGQSNEKLFFGSGTQLSVL.

This clone occurred once. The chain joins TRBV4-1 to TRBJ1-2, with no clear D. This CDR3 is built from 14 residues. Trimming took off 0 bases at V and 4 bases at J, with 9 bases between the two ends. The germline V gene encodes CDR1 MGHRA and CDR2 YSYEKL. The CDR3 reads CASSQDGGSYGYTF. CDR3 DNA sequence: TGCGCCAGCAGCCAAGACGGAGGTTCCTATGGCTACACCTTC.

The chain combines TRBV7-2 with TRBJ1-4; D is perhaps TRBD1 (5 bases). Germline V gene sequence: CDR1 SGHTA, CDR2 FQGNSA. The V end lost 5 bases, the J end lost 8 bases, and 12 bases lay between the germline ends. The CDR3 is 13 residues long. CDR3 residues: CASSPGLLEKLFF. Here the CDR3 DNA reads TGTGCCAGCAGCCCAGGGCTTTTGGAAAAACTGTTTTTT.

V and J are TRBV27 and TRBJ2-1, with D tentatively TRBD1 (6 bases). Germline lookup yields CDR1 MNHEY and CDR2 SMNVEV (reference sequence). V lost 6 bases and J 3 bases, leaving 12 bases between the germline ends. The CDR3 consists of 14 residues. The CDR3 spells CASSKQGLYNEQFF. CDR3 sequence (DNA): TGTGCCAGCAGCAAACAGGGTCTCTACAATGAGCAGTTCTTC.

V is TRBV4-3 and J is TRBJ2-7, with 11 bases lining up with TRBD2. The trim removed 0 bases at V and 6 bases at J, leaving 4 bases unmatched. CDR1 is LGHNA and CDR2 is YSLEER in the germline V gene. The CDR3 is 15 amino acids. CDR3 amino acids: CASSQESSGRGEQYF. The CDR3 DNA is TGCGCCAGCAGCCAAGAGAGTAGCGGGAGGGGCGAGCAGTACTTC.

The chain joins TRBV11-2 to TRBJ2-7; possible D gene TRBD1, 5 bases. The V end was cut by 7 bases, the J end by 7 bases, with 17 bases between. Per the germline V gene, CDR1 is SGHAT and CDR2 is FQNNGV. The length of the CDR3 is 13 residues. This chain's CDR3 is CASTRSRGGEQYF. The CDR3 DNA follows: TGTGCCAGCACACGGTCAAGGGGCGGAGAGCAGTACTTC.